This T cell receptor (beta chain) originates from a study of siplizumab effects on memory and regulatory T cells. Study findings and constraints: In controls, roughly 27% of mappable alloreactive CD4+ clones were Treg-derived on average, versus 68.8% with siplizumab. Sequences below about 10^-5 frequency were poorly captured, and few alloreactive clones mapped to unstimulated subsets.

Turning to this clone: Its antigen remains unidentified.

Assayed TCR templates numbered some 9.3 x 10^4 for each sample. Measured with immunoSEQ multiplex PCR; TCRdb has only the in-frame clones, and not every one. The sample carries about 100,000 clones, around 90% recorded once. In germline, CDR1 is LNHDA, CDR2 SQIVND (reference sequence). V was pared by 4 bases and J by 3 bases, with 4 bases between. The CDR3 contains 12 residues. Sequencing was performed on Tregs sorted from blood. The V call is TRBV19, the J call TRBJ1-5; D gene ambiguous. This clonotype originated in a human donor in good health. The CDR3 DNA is TGTGCCAGTAGTACTAACAATCAGCCCCAGCATTTT. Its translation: CASSTNNQPQHF.